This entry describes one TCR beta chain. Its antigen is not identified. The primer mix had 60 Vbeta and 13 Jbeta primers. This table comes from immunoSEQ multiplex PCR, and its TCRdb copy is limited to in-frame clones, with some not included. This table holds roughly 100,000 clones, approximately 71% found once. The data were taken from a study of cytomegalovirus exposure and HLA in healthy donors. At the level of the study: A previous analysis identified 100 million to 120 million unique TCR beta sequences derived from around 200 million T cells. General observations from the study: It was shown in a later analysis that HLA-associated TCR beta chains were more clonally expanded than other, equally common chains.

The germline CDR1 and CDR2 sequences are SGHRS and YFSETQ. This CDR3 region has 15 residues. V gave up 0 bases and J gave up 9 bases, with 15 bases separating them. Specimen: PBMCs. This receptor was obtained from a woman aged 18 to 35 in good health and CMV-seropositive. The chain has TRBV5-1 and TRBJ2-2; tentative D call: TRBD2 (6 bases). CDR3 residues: CASSLALDYDRELFF. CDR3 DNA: TGCGCCAGCAGCTTGGCCCTGGACTATGACCGGGAGCTGTTTTTT.